This T cell receptor beta chain was sequenced during a study of a mutant IDH1 vaccine in newly diagnosed glioma. About the research overall: Averaging roughly 40 years of age, treated patients were about 62% male and about 38% female. Pretreatment consisted of radiotherapy, temozolomide, or both, with most receiving both. The study's findings and limits: Researchers report vaccine-induced immune responses in just under 95% of patients.

Assay: immunoSEQ multiplex PCR; the TCRdb copy retains only in-frame clones and omits some. The sample yields roughly 70,000 clones, about 86% seen once. Remarks on this clone: As yet, its antigen is unknown.

The V end lost 1 base, the J end lost 5 bases, and 6 bases lay between the germline ends. This CDR3 has 13 residues. The V gene's germline CDR1 is KGHSH and CDR2 LQKENI. Described time point: baseline, week 1 (first vaccination visit). Stated treatment: pre-vaccination baseline after standard-of-care therapy. New WHO grade 3 or 4 astrocytomas that were IDH1-mutant and ATRX-lost occurred in the donors. This chain links TRBV18 with TRBJ2-1; D might be TRBD1 (5 bases). The sample here was PBMCs, taken from a glioma patient treated with radiotherapy, temozolomide or both. The clonotype originates from a man aged 30 to 45 with glioma. CDR3 DNA sequence: TGTGCCAGCTCACCACTCAGGGACAATGAGCAGTTCTTC. Its translation is CASSPLRDNEQFF.